The source of this T cell receptor beta chain is a study of Tregs in tolerant kidney transplant recipients (dated by TCRdb to about 2019). Turning to the overall study: TCRbeta sequencing was used in the study to identify donor-specific regulatory T cells before combined kidney and bone marrow transplantation, and the identified cells were then tracked after transplant.

The transplants used related donors along with nonmyeloablative bone marrow transplantation, and in the human trials mixed chimerism was transient. Thawed PBMCs were FACS-sorted into unstimulated Tregs (CD4+CD25+CD127-), CD4+ non-Tregs (CD4+CD25-), CD4 cells and CD8 cells. The patients were several recipients of combined kidney and bone marrow transplants from the ITN036ST trial, and samples were available only from these trial subjects. Healthy control blood was processed to PBMCs by Ficoll density gradient and cryopreserved, and patient PBMCs were collected before and after transplant. As regards this clone: The antigen this receptor binds is unknown. It has no much larger one-base neighbor in the sample; base qualities were not kept.

Genomic DNA was extracted from sorted cells with the QIAGEN DNeasy Blood and Tissue Kit for TCRbeta CDR3 sequencing. Through immunoSEQ, high-throughput TCRbeta CDR3 sequencing was done commercially, including PCR amplification with internal controls and bias correction. On the authors' methods: Unique productive TCRbeta sequences were defined by CDR3 nucleotide sequence where primers matched, otherwise by CDR3 amino acid sequence with Vbeta and Jbeta genes. To correct sorting error, sequences shared between sorted populations at a frequency ratio of 2:1 or less were removed; the rest were assigned to the higher population. A sequence was defined as donor-reactive if the sequence was expanded at least 5-fold in CFSE-low cells compared with unstimulated cells and had a frequency of at least 0.01% in CFSE-low cells. Jensen-Shannon divergence, calculated on the top 100 TCRbeta sequences ranked by frequency, was used to quantify repertoire divergence. For samples with multiple sequencing runs, sorting error was corrected in each run separately before the runs were combined. TCRdb holds this immuneACCESS table with in-frame rearrangements only. Some clones are missing; in checked studies, unresolved V genes explain under half, and the rest has no known cause. V and J calls and clone size come straight from that table; D and trimming were deduced from the DNA. For this sample there are 95,000 or so clones; 93% appear just once. 1.6% of the sample comes from the top ten.

Beyond this particular receptor, the publication reports: In tolerant patients, the expansion of donor-specific Tregs was greater than global Treg expansion, suggesting that the expansion was antigen-driven rather than nonspecific. PCR primers changed over time for some patients, so nucleotide-level comparison across those patients' samples was not possible. Expanding Tregs with activated donor B cells appeared to identify the most biologically relevant and donor-specific TCRbeta repertoire. Biological reproducibility was not directly addressed, though technical replication error appeared minimal. Because only a small number of patients were included, the study had limitations, and the results will need to be validated in larger populations as well as under other immunosuppression protocols.

Unmatched junction bases come to 9, with V trimmed by 6 bases and J by 1 base. The CDR3 numbers 17 residues from cysteine through phenylalanine. Just CDR3 DNA is preserved here, 51 bases in frame from base 1. The germline V gene encodes CDR1 SNHLY and CDR2 FYNNEI. The chain is encoded by TRBV2 joined to TRBJ2-4, and TRBD2 aligns with 10 junction nucleotides. The clonotype originates from a human patient who received a combined kidney and bone marrow transplant. The graft donor may be the source of some T cells after a transplant. The source material was CD4+ T cells from blood (PBMCs), sampled 12 months after the transplant. CDR3 reads: CASRGPGLASAKNIQYF. The DNA reads as follows: TGTGCCAGCAGGGGTCCGGGACTAGCGTCGGCCAAAAACATTCAGTACTTC.